The 22 T cell receptor beta chains below come from one sample, sequenced in a study of T cell responses to AZD1222 COVID-19 vaccine. Data came from immunoSEQ multiplex PCR; TCRdb stores just in-frame clones and leaves some out. The sample records roughly 120,000 clones, 80% to 90% being singletons. The starting material was peripheral blood, obtained on day 0 of AZD1222 vaccination. The source is an adult in good health.

V usage is TRBV10-2 and J usage is TRBJ1-5; no clear D gene. CDR1 and CDR2 from the germline V gene are WSHSY and SAAADI. This CDR3 region has 13 residues. Trimming removed 2 bases from V and 9 bases from J, with 11 bases in between. This CDR3 is CASSEAGFGPQHF. CDR3 nucleotides: TGCGCCAGCAGTGAGGCCGGGTTTGGGCCCCAGCATTTT.

A single count supports this clone. V usage is TRBV18 and J usage is TRBJ2-1; possibly TRBD1 for D (6 bases). This CDR3 has 16 residues. The V gene lost 2 bases and the J gene lost 2 bases, with 13 bases spanning the gap. Germline V gene sequence: CDR1 KGHSH, CDR2 LQKENI. The CDR3 coding sequence is TGTGCCAGCTCACCATACCGGGACACCACCTACAATGAGCAGTTCTTC. Protein product: CASSPYRDTTYNEQFF.

The chain joins TRBV11-3 to TRBJ2-1, with 8 bases that match TRBD1. The CDR3 length is 15 residues. V shed 3 bases and J 3 bases; nucleotides not matched to a gene: 4. The germline gives CDR1 SGHNT, CDR2 YENEEA. CDR3 residues: CASSFGQGSYNEQFF. The CDR3 bases are TGTGCCAGCAGCTTTGGACAGGGTAGCTACAATGAGCAGTTCTTC.

The V and J genes are TRBV6-5 and TRBJ1-6; TRBD1 is a possible D gene (5 bases). The V and J ends lost 0 bases and 8 bases respectively, with 11 bases between them. The CDR3 has 15 amino acids. CDR1 is MNHEY and CDR2 is SVGAGI in the germline V gene. CDR3 DNA sequence: TGTGCCAGCAGTTACTCGGGCAGGGTCGATTCACCCCTCCACTTT. This gives the protein CASSYSGRVDSPLHF.

This clone was observed a handful of times. The chain joins TRBV10-3 to TRBJ2-3, with D uncertain. This CDR3 region has 14 residues. CDR1 is ENHRY and CDR2 is SYGVKD in the germline V gene. V was cut by 2 bases and J by 0 bases, with 6 bases left in between. CDR3 nucleotides: TGTGCCATCAGTGAGCTGTCTAGCACAGATACGCAGTATTTT. Protein: CAISELSSTDTQYF.

The chain has TRBV24-1 and TRBJ2-2; possibly TRBD1 for D (5 bases). This CDR3 has 15 residues. The V end was cut by 6 bases, the J end by 1 base, with 11 bases between. Germline CDR1 reads KGHDR; CDR2 reads SFDVKD. For the CDR3, the DNA is TGTGCCACCAGTCCGCAGGGCTGGAACACCGGGGAGCTGTTTTTT. It translates to CATSPQGWNTGELFF.

The chain uses TRBV21-1 and TRBJ1-6. TRBV21-1 is given as a pseudogene. The CDR3 spans 12 residues. DNA of the CDR3: TGTGCCAGCAGCCGGCTGTGGCCACCCCTCCACTTT. Its translation is CASSRLWPPLHF.

This chain connects TRBV19 to TRBJ1-2; no clear D. Germline CDR1 reads LNHDA; CDR2 reads SQIVND (reference sequence). The CDR3 loop spans 14 amino acids. V was shortened by 7 bases and J by 4 bases, with 16 bases between the two germline ends. CDR3 DNA sequence: TGTGCCAGTACTAGGGCAGTTTCCCCCTATGGCTACACCTTC. This encodes CASTRAVSPYGYTF.

The chain couples TRBV3-1 (or the pseudogene TRBV3-2) to TRBJ1-6, with 7 bases aligning to TRBD1. CDR1 and CDR2 (germline): LGHDT, YNNKEL (reference sequence). This CDR3 region has 16 residues. V lost 2 bases to trimming and J lost 8 bases; unmatched junction nucleotides: 9. CDR3 nucleotides: TGTGCCAGCAGCCAACCCTCCGAGGGGGCATATTCACCCCTCCACTTT. Protein: CASSQPSEGAYSPLHF.

This rearrangement joins TRBV7-9 to TRBJ1-1; TRBD1 matches at 7 bases. The CDR3 sequence is 14 residues long. Germline assignment: CDR1 SEHNR and CDR2 FQNEAQ (reference sequence). V lost 5 bases to trimming and J lost 4 bases; unmatched junction nucleotides: 7. The CDR3 here is CASSLTGVGTEAFF. CDR3 nucleotides: TGTGCCAGCAGCCTAACAGGGGTGGGCACTGAAGCTTTCTTT.

The chain carries TRBV5-1 and TRBJ2-7; 8 nucleotides line up with TRBD2. The germline gives CDR1 SGHRS, CDR2 YFSETQ. The V and J ends lost 3 bases and 4 bases, in that order; junction bases with no gene match: 6. This CDR3 spans 14 amino acids. This CDR3 is CASSSGLVEYEQYF. The CDR3, as DNA: TGCGCCAGCAGCTCGGGACTAGTAGAGTACGAGCAGTACTTC. Variable domain in full (rest from reference TRBV5-1 and TRBJ2-7): KAGVTQTPRYLIKTRGQQVTLSCSPISGHRSVSWYQQTPGQGLQFLFEYFSETQRNKGNFPGRFSGRQFSNSRSEMNVSTLELGDSALYLCASSSGLVEYEQYFGPGTRLTVT.

This clone showed up just once. This chain links TRBV7-6 with TRBJ2-3; 7 positions match TRBD2. The CDR3 extends over 17 amino acids. The V gene's germline CDR1 is SGHVS and CDR2 FNYEAQ. Trimming cost V 5 bases and J 0 bases; bases outside gene matches: 11. Here the CDR3 DNA reads TGTGCCAGCAGCCGCAGAGCGAGCGGGGAGAGCACAGATACGCAGTATTTT. This encodes CASSRRASGESTDTQYF.

This clone has only a few counts. V gene TRBV7-9 combines with J gene TRBJ2-7; 7 bases fit TRBD1. CDR1 is SEHNR, CDR2 FQNEAQ, per germline (reference sequence). CDR3 size: 16 residues. V lost 1 base and J lost 4; bases outside the gene matches: 10. CDR3 DNA: TGTGCCAGCAGCTTAGGGAGTGGGACAGCAAGTTACGAGCAGTACTTC. Its translation is CASSLGSGTASYEQYF.

This clone was seen a handful of times. The V call is TRBV18, the J call TRBJ2-5, with 12 bases that match TRBD2. The CDR3 covers 15 residues. J gave up 5 bases and V 3 bases, and 4 bases lay outside the gene matches. Germline loops: CDR1 KGHSH, CDR2 LQKENI. This chain's CDR3 is CASSPLAGGPETQYF. The CDR3 DNA sequence: TGTGCCAGCTCACCGCTAGCGGGAGGGCCCGAGACCCAGTACTTC.

The J gene is TRBJ1-1, the V gene TRBV7-2; D is uncertain. V was clipped by 4 bases and J by 2 bases, with 14 bases between them. CDR3 length: 15 residues. Germline CDR1 SGHTA, CDR2 FQGNSA. For the CDR3, the DNA is TGTGCCAGCAGCTCGGCCGTCATATACAACACTGAAGCTTTCTTT. Amino acid sequence: CASSSAVIYNTEAFF.

CDR3 amino acids: CASSLGQGDRQYF. The CDR3 DNA is TGTGCCAGCAGTTTGGGACAGGGAGATCGGCAGTACTTC. V usage is TRBV6-5 and J usage is TRBJ2-7, with 9 bases lining up with TRBD1. The length of the CDR3 is 13 residues. Trimming removed 4 bases from V and 9 bases from J; junction bases left unmatched: 7. The V gene's germline CDR1 is MNHEY and CDR2 SVGAGI.

This sequence joins TRBV15 and TRBJ2-7; D gene unclear. This CDR3 is 12 amino acids long. V lost 3 bases to trimming and J lost 5 bases, with 8 bases between them. Germline V gene data show CDR1 as LNHNV and CDR2 as YYDKDF (reference sequence). The CDR3 DNA sequence: TGTGCCACCAGCAGGCCTCGGGACGAGCAGTACTTC. This sequence encodes CATSRPRDEQYF.

This chain uses TRBV9 with TRBJ1-6, with D possibly TRBD1 on 6 matching bases. V lost 4 bases and J lost 8, with 13 bases in between. The germline V gene has CDR1 SGDLS and CDR2 YYNGEE. The CDR3 contains 14 residues. The CDR3 here is CASSLRDTYSPLHF. DNA of the CDR3: TGTGCCAGCAGCCTTCGGGACACATATTCACCCCTCCACTTT. Drawing the rest from reference TRBV9 and TRBJ1-6, the complete variable domain is DSGVTQTPKHLITATGQRVTLRCSPRSGDLSVYWYQQSLDQGLQFLIQYYNGEERAKGNILERFSAQQFPDLHSELNLSSLELGDSALYFCASSLRDTYSPLHFGNGTRLTVT.

The rearrangement joins TRBV27 to TRBJ1-5, with D hard to call. Germline-derived CDR1 and CDR2 are MNHEY and SMNVEV (reference sequence). The V and J ends lost 5 bases and 0 bases respectively, with 8 bases between them. The CDR3 spans 14 residues. The CDR3 region has the DNA TGTGCCAGCAGTCCCTGGGTTAGCAATCAGCCCCAGCATTTT. Translating gives CASSPWVSNQPQHF.

V is TRBV19 and J is TRBJ2-2; D possibly uses TRBD1 or TRBD2 (5 bases each). The CDR3 spans 15 residues. Germline V lookup: CDR1 LNHDA, CDR2 SQIVND (reference sequence). V lost 6 bases to trimming and J lost 0 bases, with 11 bases between them. The CDR3 here is CASRGPAANTGELFF. CDR3 bases: TGTGCCAGTAGGGGACCCGCGGCGAACACCGGGGAGCTGTTTTTT.

The genes are TRBV4-2 and TRBJ1-3; 9 bases align to TRBD1. This CDR3 region has 16 residues. Germline V gene lookup returns CDR1 LGHNA and CDR2 YNFKEQ. Germline trimming cut 4 bases from V and 1 base from J; bases unmatched to any gene: 5. CDR3 nucleotide sequence: TGTGCCAGCAGCCCATTACAGGGGGCTTCTGGAAACACCATATATTTT. As protein: CASSPLQGASGNTIYF.

The chain joins TRBV30 to TRBJ2-2; weak D call: TRBD1 (5 bases). Between the trimmed V and J ends, which lost 0 bases and 5 bases, there was a span of 10 bases. This CDR3 region has 14 residues. Per germline, CDR1 GTSNPN and CDR2 SVGIG (reference sequence). CDR3 nucleotides: TGTGCCTGGAGTGTGGGGCAGCCTACCGGGGAGCTGTTTTTT. It codes for CAWSVGQPTGELFF.